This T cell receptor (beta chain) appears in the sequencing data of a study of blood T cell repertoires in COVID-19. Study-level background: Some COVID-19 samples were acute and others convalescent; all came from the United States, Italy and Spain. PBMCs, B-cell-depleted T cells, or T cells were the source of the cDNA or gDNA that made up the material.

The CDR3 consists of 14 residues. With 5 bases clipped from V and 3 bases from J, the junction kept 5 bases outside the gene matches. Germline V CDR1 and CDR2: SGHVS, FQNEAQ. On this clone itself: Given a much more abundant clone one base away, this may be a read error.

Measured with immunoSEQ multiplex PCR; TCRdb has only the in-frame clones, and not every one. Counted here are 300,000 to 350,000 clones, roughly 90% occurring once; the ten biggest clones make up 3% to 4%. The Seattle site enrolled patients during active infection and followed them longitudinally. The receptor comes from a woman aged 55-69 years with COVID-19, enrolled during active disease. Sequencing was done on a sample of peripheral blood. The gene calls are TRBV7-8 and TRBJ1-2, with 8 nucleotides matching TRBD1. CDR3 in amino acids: CASSPGTGHYGYTF. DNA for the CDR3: TGTGCCAGCAGCCCCGGGACAGGACACTATGGCTACACCTTC.